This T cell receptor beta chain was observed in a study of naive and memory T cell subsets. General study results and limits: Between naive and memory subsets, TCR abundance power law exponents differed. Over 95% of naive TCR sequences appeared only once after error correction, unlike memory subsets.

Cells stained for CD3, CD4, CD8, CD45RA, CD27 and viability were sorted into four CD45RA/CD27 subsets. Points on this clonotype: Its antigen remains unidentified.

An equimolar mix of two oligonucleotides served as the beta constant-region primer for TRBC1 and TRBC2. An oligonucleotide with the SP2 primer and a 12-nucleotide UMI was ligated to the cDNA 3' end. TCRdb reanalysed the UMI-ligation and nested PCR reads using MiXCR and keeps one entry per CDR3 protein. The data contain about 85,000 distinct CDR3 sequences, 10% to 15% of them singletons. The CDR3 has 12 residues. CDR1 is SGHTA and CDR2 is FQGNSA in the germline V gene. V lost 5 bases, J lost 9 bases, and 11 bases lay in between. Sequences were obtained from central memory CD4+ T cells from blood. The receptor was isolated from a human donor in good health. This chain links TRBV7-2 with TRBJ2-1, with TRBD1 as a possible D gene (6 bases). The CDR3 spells CASSQQGPEQFF. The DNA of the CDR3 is TGTGCCAGCAGCCAGCAGGGGCCTGAGCAGTTCTTC.